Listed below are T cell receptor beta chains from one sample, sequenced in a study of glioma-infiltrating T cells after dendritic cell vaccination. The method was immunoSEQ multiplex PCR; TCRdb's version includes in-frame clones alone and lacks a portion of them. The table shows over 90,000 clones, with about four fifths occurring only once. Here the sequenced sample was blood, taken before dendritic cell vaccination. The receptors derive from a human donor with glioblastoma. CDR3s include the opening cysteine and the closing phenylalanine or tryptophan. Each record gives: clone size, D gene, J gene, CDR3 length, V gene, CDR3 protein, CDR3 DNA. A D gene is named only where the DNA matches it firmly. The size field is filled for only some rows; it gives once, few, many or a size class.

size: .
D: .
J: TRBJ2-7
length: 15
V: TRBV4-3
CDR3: CASSQDSLGFNEQYF
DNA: TGCGCCAGCAGCCAAGATTCTCTCGGTTTCAACGAGCAGTACTTC

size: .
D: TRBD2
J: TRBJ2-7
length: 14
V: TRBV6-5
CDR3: CASTRLAGVHEQYF
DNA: TGTGCCAGCACGAGACTAGCGGGGGTGCACGAGCAGTACTTC

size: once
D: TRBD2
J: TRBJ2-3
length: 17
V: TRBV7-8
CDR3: CASSLRTSGISTDTQYF
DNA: TGTGCCAGCAGCTTAAGAACTAGCGGAATTAGCACAGATACGCAGTATTTT

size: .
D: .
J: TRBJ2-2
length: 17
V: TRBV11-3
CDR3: CASSLDNGNPNTGELFF
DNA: TGTGCCAGCAGCTTAGATAACGGGAACCCGAACACCGGGGAGCTGTTTTTT

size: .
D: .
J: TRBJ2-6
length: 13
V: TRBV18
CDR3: CASWPSGANVLTF
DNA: TGTGCCAGCTGGCCCTCTGGGGCCAACGTCCTGACTTTC

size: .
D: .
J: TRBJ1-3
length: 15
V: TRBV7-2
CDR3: CASSLARGSGNTIYF
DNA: TGTGCCAGCAGCTTAGCGCGGGGCTCTGGAAACACCATATATTTT

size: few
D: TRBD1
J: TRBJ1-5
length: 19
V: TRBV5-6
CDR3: CASSLAVGTGEYSNQPQHF
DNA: TGTGCCAGCAGCTTGGCCGTAGGGACAGGGGAATATAGCAATCAGCCCCAGCATTTT

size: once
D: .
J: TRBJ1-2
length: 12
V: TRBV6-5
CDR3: CASSEYGYGYTF
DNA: TGTGCCAGCAGTGAGTACGGCTATGGCTACACCTTC

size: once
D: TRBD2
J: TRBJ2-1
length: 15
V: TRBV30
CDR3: CAWSVRRGGYNEQFF
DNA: TGTGCCTGGAGTGTACGGCGGGGGGGTTACAATGAGCAGTTCTTC

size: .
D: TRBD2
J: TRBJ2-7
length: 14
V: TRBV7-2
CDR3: CASSFSGGPYEQYF
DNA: TGTGCCAGCAGCTTTAGCGGGGGCCCCTACGAGCAGTACTTC

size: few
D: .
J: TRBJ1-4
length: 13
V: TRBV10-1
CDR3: CASSDGEDEKLFF
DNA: TGCGCCAGCAGTGACGGGGAGGATGAAAAACTGTTTTTT

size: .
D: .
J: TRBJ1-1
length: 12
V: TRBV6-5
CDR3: CASYRMNTEAFF
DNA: TGTGCCAGTTACAGGATGAACACTGAAGCTTTCTTT

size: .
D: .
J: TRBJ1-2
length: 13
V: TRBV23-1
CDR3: CASSHKGEGGYTF
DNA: TGCGCCAGCAGTCATAAGGGTGAGGGTGGCTACACCTTC

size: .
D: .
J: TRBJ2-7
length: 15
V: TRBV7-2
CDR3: CASSLDSETAYEQYF
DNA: TGTGCCAGCAGCCTAGACAGTGAGACCGCCTACGAGCAGTACTTC

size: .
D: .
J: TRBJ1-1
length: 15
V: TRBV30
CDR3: CAWSEAGATNTEAFF
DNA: TGTGCCTGGAGTGAGGCAGGGGCCACGAACACTGAAGCTTTCTTT

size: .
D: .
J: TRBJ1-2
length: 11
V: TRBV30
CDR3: CAWTWGVGYTF
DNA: TGTGCCTGGACTTGGGGCGTCGGCTACACCTTC

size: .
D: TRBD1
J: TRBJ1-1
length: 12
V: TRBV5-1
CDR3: CASSPQGAEAFF
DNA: TGCGCCAGCAGCCCACAGGGGGCTGAAGCTTTCTTT

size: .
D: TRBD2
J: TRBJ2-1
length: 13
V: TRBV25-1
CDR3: CASSLGAGDEQFF
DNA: TGTGCCAGCAGTCTAGGGGCGGGGGATGAGCAGTTCTTC

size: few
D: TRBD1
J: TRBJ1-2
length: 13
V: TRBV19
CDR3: CASTLDRGLGYTF
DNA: TGTGCCAGTACCCTTGACAGGGGGCTTGGCTACACCTTC

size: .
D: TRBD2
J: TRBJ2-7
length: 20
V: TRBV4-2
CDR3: CASSRLTSGGPKTSSYEQYF
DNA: TGTGCCAGCAGCCGACTGACTAGCGGGGGGCCCAAAACTAGCTCCTACGAGCAGTACTTC

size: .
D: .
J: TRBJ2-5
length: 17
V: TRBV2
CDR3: CASSEAPAGTGVETQYF
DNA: TGTGCCAGCAGTGAAGCGCCGGCGGGGACCGGGGTCGAGACCCAGTACTTC

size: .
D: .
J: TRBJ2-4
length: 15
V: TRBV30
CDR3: CAWRPPGTNKNIQYF
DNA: TGTGCCTGGAGACCCCCCGGGACAAATAAAAACATTCAGTACTTC

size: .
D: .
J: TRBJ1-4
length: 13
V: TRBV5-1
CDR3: CASRPETNEKLFF
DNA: TGCGCCAGCAGACCGGAGACTAATGAAAAACTGTTTTTT

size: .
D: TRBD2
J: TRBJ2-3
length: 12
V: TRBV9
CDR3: CASSVDWGGMDF
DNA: TGTGCCAGCAGCGTAGATTGGGGGGGGATGGATTTT

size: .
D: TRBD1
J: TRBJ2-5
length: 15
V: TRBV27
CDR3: CASSLLGQGAEEQYF
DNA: TGTGCCAGCAGTTTATTGGGACAGGGGGCGGAAGAGCAGTACTTC